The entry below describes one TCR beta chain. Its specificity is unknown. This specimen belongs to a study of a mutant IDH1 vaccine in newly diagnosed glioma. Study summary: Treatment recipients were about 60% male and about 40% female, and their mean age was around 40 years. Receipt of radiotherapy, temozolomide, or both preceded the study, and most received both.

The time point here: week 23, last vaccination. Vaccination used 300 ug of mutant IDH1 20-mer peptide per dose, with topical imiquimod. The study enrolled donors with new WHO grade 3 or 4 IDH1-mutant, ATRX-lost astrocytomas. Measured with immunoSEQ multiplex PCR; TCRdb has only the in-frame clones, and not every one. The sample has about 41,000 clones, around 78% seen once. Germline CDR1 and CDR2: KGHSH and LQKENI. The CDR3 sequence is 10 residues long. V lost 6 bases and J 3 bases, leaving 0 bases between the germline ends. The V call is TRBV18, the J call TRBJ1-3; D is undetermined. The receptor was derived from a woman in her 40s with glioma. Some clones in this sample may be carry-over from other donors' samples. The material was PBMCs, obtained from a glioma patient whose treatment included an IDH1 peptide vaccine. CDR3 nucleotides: TGTGCCAGCTCTGGAAACACCATATATTTT. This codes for CASSGNTIYF.